These T cell receptor beta chains were read from a single sample in a study of T-cell memory formation after mild COVID-19. TCRdb reprocessed the 5' RACE reads with MiXCR, giving one entry per CDR3 protein. The sample consists of approximately 400,000 distinct CDR3 sequences, approximately 19% of them appearing once. The sequenced sample was PBMCs or a T cell subset sorted from them (not recorded which). The receptors shown here come from a man younger than 35 who had mild COVID-19 (a few samples of this study predate the infection). Cell type and time point are not known. Each CDR3 is given with its conserved first and last residue. The order of the fields is D gene, clone size, J gene, V gene, CDR3 DNA, CDR3 protein. A D gene is named only where the DNA matches it firmly. Part of the rows lack a size; the others show once, few, many or a class for expanded clones.

D gene: NA; clone size: NA; J gene: TRBJ1-2; V gene: TRBV20-1; CDR3 DNA: TGCAGTGCTAGCCCTCCGGGACCTTCTAACTATGGCTACACCTTC; CDR3 protein: CSASPPGPSNYGYTF
D gene: NA; clone size: few; J gene: TRBJ2-5; V gene: TRBV12-3/TRBV12-4; CDR3 DNA: TGTGCCAGCAGTCCACGGGGGCTGCCTAACCCCGGAGAGACCCAGTACTTC; CDR3 protein: CASSPRGLPNPGETQYF
D gene: TRBD2; clone size: NA; J gene: TRBJ2-3; V gene: TRBV6-5; CDR3 DNA: TGTGCCAGCAAAAAGACAGGGACTAGCGGGGGATTCACAGATACGCAGTATTTT; CDR3 protein: CASKKTGTSGGFTDTQYF
D gene: NA; clone size: few; J gene: TRBJ2-2; V gene: TRBV5-5; CDR3 DNA: TGTGCCAGCAGCTCCTCTCTCGAAGCCACCGGGGAGCTGTTTTTT; CDR3 protein: CASSSSLEATGELFF
D gene: NA; clone size: NA; J gene: TRBJ1-2; V gene: TRBV29-1; CDR3 DNA: TGCAGCGTTGAAGTCAACTATGGCTACACCTTC; CDR3 protein: CSVEVNYGYTF
D gene: TRBD1; clone size: NA; J gene: TRBJ2-1; V gene: TRBV5-1; CDR3 DNA: TGCGCCAGCAGCCCGGACAGGGCAGGGGTCAATGAGCAGTTCTTC; CDR3 protein: CASSPDRAGVNEQFF
D gene: NA; clone size: NA; J gene: TRBJ2-1; V gene: TRBV5-1; CDR3 DNA: TGCGCCAGCAGCTTGGAGCGCCAGCAGTTCTTC; CDR3 protein: CASSLERQQFF
D gene: TRBD1; clone size: NA; J gene: TRBJ1-2; V gene: TRBV4-2; CDR3 DNA: TGTGCCAGCAGCCCTACACAGGGGGCGGAATATGGCTACACCTTC; CDR3 protein: CASSPTQGAEYGYTF
D gene: TRBD1; clone size: NA; J gene: TRBJ1-4; V gene: TRBV4-1; CDR3 DNA: TGCGCCAGCAGCCGAACCGACAGGGAGCTTAATGAAAAACTGTTTTTT; CDR3 protein: CASSRTDRELNEKLFF
D gene: NA; clone size: NA; J gene: TRBJ2-1; V gene: TRBV15; CDR3 DNA: TGTGCCACCAGCAGAGATCCCGGACCTGACTACAATGAGCAGTTCTTC; CDR3 protein: CATSRDPGPDYNEQFF
D gene: TRBD1; clone size: NA; J gene: TRBJ2-7; V gene: TRBV4-1; CDR3 DNA: TGCGCCAGCAGCCAGGTGGACAGGGGCCACTACGAGCAGTACTTC; CDR3 protein: CASSQVDRGHYEQYF
D gene: NA; clone size: NA; J gene: TRBJ2-3; V gene: TRBV6-4; CDR3 DNA: TGTGCCAGCAGCCCGGACGGTAGCACAGATACGCAGTATTTT; CDR3 protein: CASSPDGSTDTQYF
D gene: NA; clone size: few; J gene: TRBJ2-5; V gene: TRBV9; CDR3 DNA: TGTGCCAGCGGGCTCGGGGGGCGATACCAAGAGACCCAGTACTTC; CDR3 protein: CASGLGGRYQETQYF
D gene: NA; clone size: NA; J gene: TRBJ2-3; V gene: TRBV12-3/TRBV12-4; CDR3 DNA: TGTGCCAGCAGTTTAAGTAGCATATGGGGAGATACGCAGTATTTT; CDR3 protein: CASSLSSIWGDTQYF
D gene: TRBD1; clone size: NA; J gene: TRBJ2-7; V gene: TRBV5-1; CDR3 DNA: TGCGCCAGCAGCTTGTCACGACAGGGCCACGAGCAGTACTTC; CDR3 protein: CASSLSRQGHEQYF
D gene: NA; clone size: NA; J gene: TRBJ1-1; V gene: TRBV12-3/TRBV12-4; CDR3 DNA: TGTGCCAGCAGCGAACCACCGGGTGGTTGGGCTTTCTTT; CDR3 protein: CASSEPPGGWAFF
D gene: NA; clone size: few; J gene: TRBJ2-5; V gene: TRBV5-5; CDR3 DNA: TGTGCCAGCAGCTTCCTGGAGTCTGCGGAGACCCAGTACTTC; CDR3 protein: CASSFLESAETQYF
D gene: NA; clone size: NA; J gene: TRBJ1-5; V gene: TRBV6-6; CDR3 DNA: TGTGCCAGCAGACAGACAGGTCCCAATCAGCCCCAGCATTTT; CDR3 protein: CASRQTGPNQPQHF
D gene: NA; clone size: few; J gene: TRBJ1-5; V gene: TRBV20-1; CDR3 DNA: TGCAGTGCTAGAGAAGGGGGTCTGGGGATTCAGCCCCAGCATTTT; CDR3 protein: CSAREGGLGIQPQHF
D gene: TRBD1; clone size: few; J gene: TRBJ1-2; V gene: TRBV12-3/TRBV12-4; CDR3 DNA: TGTGCCAGCAGCCCGACAGGGTCGGTTGGCTACACCTTC; CDR3 protein: CASSPTGSVGYTF
D gene: NA; clone size: few; J gene: TRBJ2-1; V gene: TRBV7-8; CDR3 DNA: TGTGCCAGCAGCCCCCACCTCCAGGCCAATGAGCAGTTCTTC; CDR3 protein: CASSPHLQANEQFF
D gene: TRBD1; clone size: NA; J gene: TRBJ2-3; V gene: TRBV4-3; CDR3 DNA: TGCGCCAGCAGCCTCGGATTGAAAAAAGGGGGCGCAGATACGCAGTATTTT; CDR3 protein: CASSLGLKKGGADTQYF
D gene: NA; clone size: NA; J gene: TRBJ1-3; V gene: TRBV7-2; CDR3 DNA: TGTGCCAGCAGCTGGGCTACCATATATTTT; CDR3 protein: CASSWATIYF
D gene: NA; clone size: few; J gene: TRBJ1-2; V gene: TRBV2; CDR3 DNA: TGTGCCAGCACGAAGGGTACAGCGCTCTATGGCTACACCTTC; CDR3 protein: CASTKGTALYGYTF
D gene: TRBD2; clone size: few; J gene: TRBJ2-2; V gene: TRBV29-1; CDR3 DNA: TGCAGCGTTAGGGGAGGGACGGCGAACACCGGGGAGCTGTTTTTT; CDR3 protein: CSVRGGTANTGELFF
D gene: TRBD1; clone size: few; J gene: TRBJ2-1; V gene: TRBV20-1; CDR3 DNA: TGCAGTGCTATCACCGTCTTGGGACAGGTCTATGAGCAGTTCTTC; CDR3 protein: CSAITVLGQVYEQFF
D gene: NA; clone size: few; J gene: TRBJ2-7; V gene: TRBV19; CDR3 DNA: TGTGCCAGTAGCTCACCTTACCGGGTCCTGAGGGACGAGCAGTACTTC; CDR3 protein: CASSSPYRVLRDEQYF
D gene: NA; clone size: NA; J gene: TRBJ1-1; V gene: TRBV7-9; CDR3 DNA: TGTGCCAGCAGCCCTCTGGGTTGGGAAGCTTTCTTT; CDR3 protein: CASSPLGWEAFF
D gene: NA; clone size: NA; J gene: TRBJ1-6; V gene: TRBV28; CDR3 DNA: TGTGCCAGCAAACGACATGGGCCCCTCCACTTT; CDR3 protein: CASKRHGPLHF
D gene: TRBD2; clone size: NA; J gene: TRBJ2-1; V gene: TRBV7-2; CDR3 DNA: TGTGCCAGCAGCCACAACCCGAGCGGGGGGGCCTACAATGAGCAGTTCTTC; CDR3 protein: CASSHNPSGGAYNEQFF
D gene: TRBD2; clone size: few; J gene: TRBJ2-1; V gene: TRBV11-2; CDR3 DNA: TGTGCCAGCAGCTTATGGGCGACTAGCGGGGCGACAAGTTACAATGAGCAGTTCTTC; CDR3 protein: CASSLWATSGATSYNEQFF
D gene: TRBD2; clone size: few; J gene: TRBJ2-3; V gene: TRBV5-1; CDR3 DNA: TGCGCCAGCAGCCAGGCGACTAGCGGGTCCACAGATACGCAGTATTTT; CDR3 protein: CASSQATSGSTDTQYF
D gene: NA; clone size: few; J gene: TRBJ2-1; V gene: TRBV4-2; CDR3 DNA: TGTGCCAGCAGCCAAGAGAGGGGACTCGAGAATGAGCAGTTCTTC; CDR3 protein: CASSQERGLENEQFF
D gene: NA; clone size: NA; J gene: TRBJ2-5; V gene: TRBV9; CDR3 DNA: TGTGCCAGCAGCGTAGGAATTCGGGAGACCCAGTACTTC; CDR3 protein: CASSVGIRETQYF
D gene: NA; clone size: NA; J gene: TRBJ2-5; V gene: TRBV4-3; CDR3 DNA: TGCGCCAGCAGCCCTTTGTCTAGCAACGGAGAGACCCAGTACTTC; CDR3 protein: CASSPLSSNGETQYF
D gene: NA; clone size: few; J gene: TRBJ2-5; V gene: TRBV7-8; CDR3 DNA: TGTGCCAGCAGTCCTACTAGCACGAGTCCGAAAGAGACCCAGTACTTC; CDR3 protein: CASSPTSTSPKETQYF
D gene: NA; clone size: NA; J gene: TRBJ1-1; V gene: TRBV7-3; CDR3 DNA: TGTGCCAGCAGCTTAACGCAACAGGATGAAGCTTTCTTT; CDR3 protein: CASSLTQQDEAFF
D gene: TRBD1; clone size: NA; J gene: TRBJ1-5; V gene: TRBV6-2/TRBV6-3; CDR3 DNA: TGTGCCAGCAGGGGGACAGGGGGCAATCAGCCCCAGCATTTT; CDR3 protein: CASRGTGGNQPQHF
D gene: NA; clone size: NA; J gene: TRBJ2-3; V gene: TRBV10-3; CDR3 DNA: TGTGCCATCAGTGAGGGCCTCTCCGGCGCTACGCAGTATTTT; CDR3 protein: CAISEGLSGATQYF
D gene: TRBD1; clone size: few; J gene: TRBJ2-3; V gene: TRBV20-1; CDR3 DNA: TGCAGTGCTAGACCTCGACAGGGTTTGGGCAACACAGATACGCAGTATTTT; CDR3 protein: CSARPRQGLGNTDTQYF
D gene: NA; clone size: few; J gene: TRBJ1-2; V gene: TRBV7-2; CDR3 DNA: TGTGCCAGCAGCACTAGGACAACCCAAGCTGACTATGGCTACACCTTC; CDR3 protein: CASSTRTTQADYGYTF
D gene: NA; clone size: NA; J gene: TRBJ2-3; V gene: TRBV5-4; CDR3 DNA: TGTGCCAGCAGCACCGCTCGGGGCCAGGGCACAGATACGCAGTATTTT; CDR3 protein: CASSTARGQGTDTQYF
D gene: NA; clone size: NA; J gene: TRBJ1-1; V gene: TRBV12-3/TRBV12-4; CDR3 DNA: TGTGCCAGCAGTTTAGCCCTAGGGGGCACTGAAGCTTTCTTT; CDR3 protein: CASSLALGGTEAFF
D gene: NA; clone size: NA; J gene: TRBJ2-3; V gene: TRBV7-9; CDR3 DNA: TGTGCCAGCAGCTCCCCCTCGACAGGAGGGGCAGATACGCAGTATTTT; CDR3 protein: CASSSPSTGGADTQYF
D gene: NA; clone size: few; J gene: TRBJ1-4; V gene: TRBV29-1; CDR3 DNA: TGCAGCGTAGTTTACCCGGGGTATAATGAAAAACTGTTTTTT; CDR3 protein: CSVVYPGYNEKLFF
D gene: NA; clone size: NA; J gene: TRBJ1-2; V gene: TRBV28; CDR3 DNA: TGTGCCAGCAGTTCCCCTGGCCGGAGGGCGGACTATGGCTACACCTTC; CDR3 protein: CASSSPGRRADYGYTF
D gene: NA; clone size: few; J gene: TRBJ2-5; V gene: TRBV9; CDR3 DNA: TGTGCCAGCAGCGTAGACAGCGGTGGCGTAGAGACCCAGTACTTC; CDR3 protein: CASSVDSGGVETQYF
D gene: TRBD1; clone size: NA; J gene: TRBJ2-2; V gene: TRBV12-3/TRBV12-4; CDR3 DNA: TGTGCCAGCAGTCCCGGGACAGTTTTTCACGGGGAGCTGTTTTTT; CDR3 protein: CASSPGTVFHGELFF
D gene: NA; clone size: NA; J gene: TRBJ2-3; V gene: TRBV30; CDR3 DNA: TGTGCCTGGAAGAGGGCCGCAGATACGCAGTATTTT; CDR3 protein: CAWKRAADTQYF